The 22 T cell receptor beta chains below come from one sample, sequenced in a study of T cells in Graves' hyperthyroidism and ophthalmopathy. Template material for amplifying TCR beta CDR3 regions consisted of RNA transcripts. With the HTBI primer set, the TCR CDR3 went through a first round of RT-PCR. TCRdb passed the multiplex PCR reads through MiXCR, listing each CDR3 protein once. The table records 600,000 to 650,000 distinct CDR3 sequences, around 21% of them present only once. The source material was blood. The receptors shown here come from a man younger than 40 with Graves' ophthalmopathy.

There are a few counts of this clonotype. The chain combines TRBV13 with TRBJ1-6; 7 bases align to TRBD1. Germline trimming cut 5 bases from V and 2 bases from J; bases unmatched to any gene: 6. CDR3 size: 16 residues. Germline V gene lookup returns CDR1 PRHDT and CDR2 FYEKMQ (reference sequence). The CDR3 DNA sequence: TGTGCCAGCAGCCCCGCGACAGGGACCTATAATTCACCCCTCCACTTT. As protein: CASSPATGTYNSPLHF.

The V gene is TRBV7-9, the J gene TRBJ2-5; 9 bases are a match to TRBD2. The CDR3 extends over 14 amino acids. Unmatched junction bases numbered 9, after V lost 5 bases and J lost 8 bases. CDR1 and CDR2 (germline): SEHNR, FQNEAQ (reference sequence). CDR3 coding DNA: TGTGCCAGCAGCCCCGCGCGGGAGGGAGAAACCCAGTACTTC. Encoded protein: CASSPAREGETQYF.

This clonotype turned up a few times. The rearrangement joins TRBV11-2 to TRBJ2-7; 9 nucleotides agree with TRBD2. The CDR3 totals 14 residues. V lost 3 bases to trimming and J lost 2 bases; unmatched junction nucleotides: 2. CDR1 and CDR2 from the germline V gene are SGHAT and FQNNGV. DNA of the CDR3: TGTGCCAGCAGCTTCCAGCGGGAGGCCTACGAGCAGTACTTC. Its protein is CASSFQREAYEQYF.

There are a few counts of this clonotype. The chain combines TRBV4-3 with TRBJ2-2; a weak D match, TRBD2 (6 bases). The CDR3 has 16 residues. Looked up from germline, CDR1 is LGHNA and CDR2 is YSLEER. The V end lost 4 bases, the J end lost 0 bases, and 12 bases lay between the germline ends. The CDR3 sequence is CASSRETSSNTGELFF. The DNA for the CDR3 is TGCGCCAGCAGCCGAGAGACTAGTTCGAACACCGGGGAGCTGTTTTTT.

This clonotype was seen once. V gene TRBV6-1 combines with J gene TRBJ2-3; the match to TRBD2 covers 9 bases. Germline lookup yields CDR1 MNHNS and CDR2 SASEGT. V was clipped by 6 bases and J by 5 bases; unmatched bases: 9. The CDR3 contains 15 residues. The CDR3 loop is CASRTSGLARDTQYF. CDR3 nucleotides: TGTGCCAGCAGAACCTCGGGACTAGCAAGAGATACGCAGTATTTT.

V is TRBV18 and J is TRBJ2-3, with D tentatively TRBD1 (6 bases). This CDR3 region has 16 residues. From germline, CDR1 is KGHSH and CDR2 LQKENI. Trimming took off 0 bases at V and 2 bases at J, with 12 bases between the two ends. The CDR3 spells CASSPPGTGPTDTQYF. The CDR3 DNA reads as TGTGCCAGCTCACCACCAGGAACAGGGCCCACAGATACGCAGTATTTT.

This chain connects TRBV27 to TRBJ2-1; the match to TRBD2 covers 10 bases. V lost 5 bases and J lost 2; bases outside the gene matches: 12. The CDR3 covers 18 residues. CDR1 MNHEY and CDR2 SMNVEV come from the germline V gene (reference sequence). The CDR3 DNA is TGTGCCAGCAGTGTCTCATCCTCTAGCGGGAGAACCTACAATGAGCAGTTCTTC. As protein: CASSVSSSSGRTYNEQFF.

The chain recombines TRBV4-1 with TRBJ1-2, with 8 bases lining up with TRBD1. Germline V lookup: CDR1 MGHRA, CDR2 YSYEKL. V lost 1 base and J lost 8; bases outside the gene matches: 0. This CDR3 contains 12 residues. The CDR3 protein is CASSQGDRGYTF. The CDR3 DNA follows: TGCGCCAGCAGCCAAGGGGACAGGGGCTACACCTTC.

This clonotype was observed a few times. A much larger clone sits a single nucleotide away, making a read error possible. The CDR3, as DNA: TGTGTCAGCAGCTTAGAGCCCGGGACAGGGAGCACCATATATTTT. It yields the protein CVSSLEPGTGSTIYF. J is TRBJ1-3 and V is TRBV11-2, with TRBD1 matching 9 bases. Germline values: CDR1 SGHAT, CDR2 FQNNGV. CDR3 length: 15 residues.

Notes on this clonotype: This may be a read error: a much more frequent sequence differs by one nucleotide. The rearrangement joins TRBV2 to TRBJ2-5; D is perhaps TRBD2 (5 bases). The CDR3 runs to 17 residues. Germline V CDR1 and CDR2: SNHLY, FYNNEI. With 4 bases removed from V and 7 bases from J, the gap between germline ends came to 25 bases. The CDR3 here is CASSVEGLEPPRGTQYF. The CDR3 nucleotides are TGTGCCAGCAGTGTAGAGGGTCTAGAACCTCCAAGAGGGACCCAGTACTTC.

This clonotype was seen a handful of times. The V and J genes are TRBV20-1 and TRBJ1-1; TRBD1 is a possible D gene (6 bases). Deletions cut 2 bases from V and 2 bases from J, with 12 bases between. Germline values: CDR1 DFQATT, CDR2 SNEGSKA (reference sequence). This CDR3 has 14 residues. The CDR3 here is CSARWGASNTEAFF. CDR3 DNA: TGCAGTGCTAGATGGGGGGCCAGTAACACTGAAGCTTTCTTT.

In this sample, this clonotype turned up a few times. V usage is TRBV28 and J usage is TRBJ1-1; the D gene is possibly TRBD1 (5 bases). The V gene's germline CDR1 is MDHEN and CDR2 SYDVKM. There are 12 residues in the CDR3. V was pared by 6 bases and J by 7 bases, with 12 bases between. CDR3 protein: CASSQWGGEAFF. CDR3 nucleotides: TGTGCCAGCAGCCAATGGGGGGGTGAAGCTTTCTTT.

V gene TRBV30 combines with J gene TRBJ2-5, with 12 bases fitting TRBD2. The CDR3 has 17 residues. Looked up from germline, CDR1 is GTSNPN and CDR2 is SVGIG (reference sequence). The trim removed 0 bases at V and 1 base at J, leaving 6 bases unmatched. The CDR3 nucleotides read TGTGCCTGGAGTGTACGGGGGACTAGCGGGTTCCAAGAGACCCAGTACTTC. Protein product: CAWSVRGTSGFQETQYF. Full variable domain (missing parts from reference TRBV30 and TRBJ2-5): SQTIHQWPATLVQPVGSPLSLECTVEGTSNPNLYWYRQAAGRGLQLLFYSVGIGQISSEVPQNLSASRPQDRQFILSSKKLLLSDSGFYLCAWSVRGTSGFQETQYFGPGTRLLVL.

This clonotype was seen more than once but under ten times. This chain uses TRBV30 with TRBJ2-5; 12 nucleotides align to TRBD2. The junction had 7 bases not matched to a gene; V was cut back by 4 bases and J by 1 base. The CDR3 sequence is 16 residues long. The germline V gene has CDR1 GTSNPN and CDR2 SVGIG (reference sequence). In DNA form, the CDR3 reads TGTGCCTGGAAGAGACTAGCGGGAGTCCCCCAAGAGACCCAGTACTTC. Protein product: CAWKRLAGVPQETQYF.

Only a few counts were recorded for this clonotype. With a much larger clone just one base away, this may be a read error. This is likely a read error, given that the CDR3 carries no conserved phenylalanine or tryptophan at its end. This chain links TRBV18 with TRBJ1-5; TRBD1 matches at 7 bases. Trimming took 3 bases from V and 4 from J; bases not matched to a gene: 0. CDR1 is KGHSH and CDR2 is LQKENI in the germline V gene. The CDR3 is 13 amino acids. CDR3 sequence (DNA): TGTGCCAGCTCACCGGGACAGAATCAGCCCCAGCATCTT. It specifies CASSPGQNQPQHL.

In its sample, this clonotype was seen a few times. CDR3 bases: TGTGCCTGGAGTGTGGCTCAGGGGAGGGGGTCCTACAATGAGCAGTTCTTC. Translated: CAWSVAQGRGSYNEQFF. The rearrangement joins TRBV30 to TRBJ2-1; a weak D match, TRBD2 (7 bases). The CDR3 contains 17 residues. From germline, CDR1 is GTSNPN and CDR2 SVGIG (reference sequence). V lost 0 bases, J lost 1 base, and 16 bases lay in between.

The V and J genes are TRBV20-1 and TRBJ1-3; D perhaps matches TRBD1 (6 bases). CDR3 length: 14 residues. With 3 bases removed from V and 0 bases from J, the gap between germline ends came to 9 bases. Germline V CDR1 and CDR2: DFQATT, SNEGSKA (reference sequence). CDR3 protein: CSASNRASGNTIYF. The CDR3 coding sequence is TGCAGTGCTAGCAACAGGGCCTCTGGAAACACCATATATTTT.

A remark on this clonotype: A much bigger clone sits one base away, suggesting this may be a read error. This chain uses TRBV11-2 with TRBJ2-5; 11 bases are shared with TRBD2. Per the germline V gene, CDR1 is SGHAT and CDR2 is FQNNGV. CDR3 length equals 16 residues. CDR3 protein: CAGSLGGLAVLKTQYF. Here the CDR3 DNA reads TGTGCCGGCAGCTTAGGGGGACTAGCGGTCCTGAAGACCCAGTACTTC.

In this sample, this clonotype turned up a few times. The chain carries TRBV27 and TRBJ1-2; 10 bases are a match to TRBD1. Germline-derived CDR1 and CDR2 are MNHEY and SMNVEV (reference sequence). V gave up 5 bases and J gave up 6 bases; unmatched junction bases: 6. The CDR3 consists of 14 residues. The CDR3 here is CASSPRQGAHGYTF. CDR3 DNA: TGTGCCAGCAGTCCCCGACAGGGGGCGCATGGCTACACCTTC.

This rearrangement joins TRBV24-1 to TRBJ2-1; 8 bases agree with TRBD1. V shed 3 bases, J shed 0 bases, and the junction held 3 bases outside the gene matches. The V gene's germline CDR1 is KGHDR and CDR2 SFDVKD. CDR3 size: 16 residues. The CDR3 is CATSDTGQGSYNEQFF. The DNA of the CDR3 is TGTGCCACCAGTGATACCGGACAGGGCTCCTACAATGAGCAGTTCTTC.

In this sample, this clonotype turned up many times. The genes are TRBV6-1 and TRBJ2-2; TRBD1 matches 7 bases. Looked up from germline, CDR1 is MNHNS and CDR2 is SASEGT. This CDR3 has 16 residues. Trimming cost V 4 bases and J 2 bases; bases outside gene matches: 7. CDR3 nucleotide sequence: TGTGCCAGCAGTGTCGAGACAGGGACAAACACCGGGGAGCTGTTTTTT. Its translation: CASSVETGTNTGELFF.

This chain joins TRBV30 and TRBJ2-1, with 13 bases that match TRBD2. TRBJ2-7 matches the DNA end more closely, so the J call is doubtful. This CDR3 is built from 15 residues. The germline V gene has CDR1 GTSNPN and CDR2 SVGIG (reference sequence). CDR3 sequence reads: CAWSSGTSGDNEQYF. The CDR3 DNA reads TGTGCCTGGAGTTCAGGGACTAGCGGGGACAATGAGCAGTACTTC.